This paragraph reports one T cell receptor beta chain. The table came from immunoSEQ multiplex PCR; TCRdb's copy has only in-frame clones and leaves some out. The sample has roughly 99,000 clones, around 90% seen once; the top ten hold 0.78%. This specimen belongs to a study of T cell changes during pregnancy in multiple sclerosis. V shed 2 bases and J 0 bases; nucleotides not matched to a gene: 3. The CDR3 spans 16 residues. Germline V gives CDR1 SNHLY, CDR2 FYNNEI. This sequence was found in a female donor in good health, enrolled as a control in a pregnancy study. Here the sequenced sample was peripheral blood, taken in the third trimester of pregnancy. This chain connects TRBV2 to TRBJ2-1; 8 nucleotides match TRBD2. The CDR3 nucleotides are TGTGCCAGCAGTGAACGGAGCGGGGGCTCCTACAATGAGCAGTTCTTC. Protein sequence: CASSERSGGSYNEQFF.